A selection of T cell receptor beta chains follows, all from one sample in a study of Graves' ophthalmopathy and Graves' hyperthyroidism. TCRdb re-derived calls from the multiplex PCR reads in MiXCR, one entry per CDR3 protein. The profile shows approximately 700,000 distinct CDR3 sequences, over 40% of them singletons. The sequenced sample consisted of peripheral blood. The source of these receptors is an adult man with Graves' ophthalmopathy. CDR3s leave out the opening cysteine and the closing phenylalanine or tryptophan. The order of the fields is CDR3 protein, V gene, J gene.

CDR3 protein: ASSSRPGGTSGANVLT; V gene: TRBV7-3; J gene: TRBJ2-6
CDR3 protein: ASSERGAWSEKLF; V gene: TRBV25-1; J gene: TRBJ1-4
CDR3 protein: ASKRASYEQY; V gene: TRBV2; J gene: TRBJ2-7
CDR3 protein: ALGTEAF; V gene: TRBV7-9; J gene: TRBJ1-1
CDR3 protein: ASSPGQFLNQPQH; V gene: TRBV9; J gene: TRBJ1-5
CDR3 protein: ASSSGTAETQY; V gene: TRBV7-6; J gene: TRBJ2-5
CDR3 protein: ASSQDERSGYEQY; V gene: TRBV4-3; J gene: TRBJ2-7
CDR3 protein: ASSLARDRGT; V gene: TRBV12-3/TRBV12-4; J gene: TRBJ2-6
CDR3 protein: SARGPGTGRTSTNEKLF; V gene: TRBV20-1; J gene: TRBJ1-4
CDR3 protein: ASSARAGGNTEAF; V gene: TRBV9; J gene: TRBJ1-1
CDR3 protein: ASSVEGQGYGYT; V gene: TRBV12-3/TRBV12-4; J gene: TRBJ1-2
CDR3 protein: ASSLDGNSYEQY; V gene: TRBV5-1; J gene: TRBJ2-7
CDR3 protein: SVEGSQY; V gene: TRBV29-1; J gene: TRBJ2-5
CDR3 protein: ASSLFSGNAIY; V gene: TRBV25-1; J gene: TRBJ1-3